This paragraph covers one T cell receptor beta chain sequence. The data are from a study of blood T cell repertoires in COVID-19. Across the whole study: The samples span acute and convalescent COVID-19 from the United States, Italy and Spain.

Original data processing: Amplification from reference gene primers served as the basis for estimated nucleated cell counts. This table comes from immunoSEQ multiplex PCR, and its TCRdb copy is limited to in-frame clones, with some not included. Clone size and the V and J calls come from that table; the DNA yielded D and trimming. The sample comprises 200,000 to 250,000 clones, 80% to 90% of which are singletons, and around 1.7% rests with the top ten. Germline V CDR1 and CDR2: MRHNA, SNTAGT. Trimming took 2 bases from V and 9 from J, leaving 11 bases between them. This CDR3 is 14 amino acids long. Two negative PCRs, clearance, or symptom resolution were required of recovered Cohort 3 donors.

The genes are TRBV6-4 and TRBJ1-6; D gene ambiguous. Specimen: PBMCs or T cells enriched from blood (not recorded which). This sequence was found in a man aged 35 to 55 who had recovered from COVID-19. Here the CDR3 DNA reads TGTGCCAGCAGTGACCAGGCGACCGGTTCACCCCTCCACTTT. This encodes CASSDQATGSPLHF.